This is a list of T cell receptor beta chains from one sample in a study of cytomegalovirus exposure and HLA in healthy donors. The table came from immunoSEQ multiplex PCR; TCRdb's copy has only in-frame clones and leaves some out. Among about 140,000 clones listed, around 81% were seen once. The source material was PBMCs. These receptors all stem from a male donor in good health and CMV-seronegative. Each CDR3 is given with its conserved first and last residue. The D gene is left open where the match is weak. A clone size is listed for some rows: how often the clone was seen (once, few, many), or a class if it is expanded.

CDR3,DNA,size,D,J,V
CASSLGGGLAAIEQYF,TGTGCCAGCAGCTTAGGGGGGGGACTAGCGGCCATAGAGCAGTACTTC,-,TRBD2,TRBJ2-7,TRBV11-2
CASSTGDEQYF,TGTGCCAGCAGTACAGGGGACGAGCAGTACTTC,-,TRBD1,TRBJ2-7,TRBV6-6
CASKVTSGKSGLGANVLTF,TGTGCCAGTAAGGTCACTAGCGGGAAGTCGGGACTTGGGGCCAACGTCCTGACTTTC,-,TRBD2,TRBJ2-6,TRBV19
CASSLNGYGYTF,TGTGCCAGCAGCTTAAACGGCTATGGCTACACCTTC,-,-,TRBJ1-2,TRBV7-2
CASSFSAAGSGQYF,TGTGCCAGCAGCTTTTCGGCGGCGGGCAGCGGGCAGTACTTC,-,-,TRBJ2-7,TRBV7-9
CSVDGGETQYF,TGCAGCGTTGACGGGGGAGAAACCCAGTACTTC,once,-,TRBJ2-5,TRBV29-1
CASSNSPGQTYEQYF,TGTGCCAGCAGCAACTCCCCCGGACAGACCTACGAGCAGTACTTC,-,-,TRBJ2-7,TRBV7-8
CASSGQSGNTIYF,TGTGCCAGCAGTGGACAGAGTGGAAACACCATATATTTT,few,-,TRBJ1-3,TRBV6-5
CASSPSTGAAETQYF,TGTGCCAGCAGCCCAAGCACAGGGGCGGCGGAGACCCAGTACTTC,-,TRBD1,TRBJ2-5,TRBV7-9
CARSFYSGSSNQPQHF,TGTGCCCGCAGCTTCTACTCGGGGTCAAGCAATCAGCCCCAGCATTTT,-,-,TRBJ1-5,TRBV5-6
CAWQYRGRLYGYTF,TGTGCCTGGCAGTACAGGGGGCGCCTCTATGGCTACACCTTC,-,TRBD1,TRBJ1-2,TRBV30
CASSPDRLVYSPLHF,TGTGCCAGCAGCCCCGACAGGTTGGTATATTCACCCCTCCACTTT,-,-,TRBJ1-6,TRBV21-1
CASSFELAGDEQYF,TGTGCCAGCAGCTTTGAACTAGCGGGAGACGAGCAGTACTTC,-,TRBD2,TRBJ2-7,TRBV5-4
CASSLATGGGQPQHF,TGTGCCAGCAGCCTCGCCACAGGGGGCGGTCAGCCCCAGCATTTT,-,TRBD1,TRBJ1-5,TRBV11-2
CASREGYGNYGYTF,TGTGCCAGCAGGGAGGGTTATGGTAACTATGGCTACACCTTC,-,-,TRBJ1-2,TRBV27
CASSQEMGAYGYTF,TGCGCCAGCAGCCAAGAGATGGGGGCCTATGGCTACACCTTC,-,-,TRBJ1-2,TRBV4-1
CASSPPRVSGGDEQFF,TGCGCCAGCAGCCCCCCCCGAGTTAGCGGGGGCGATGAGCAGTTCTTC,-,TRBD2,TRBJ2-1,TRBV5-1
CASSLSLASHNEQFF,TGTGCCAGCAGTTTATCCCTAGCGTCCCACAATGAGCAGTTCTTC,-,-,TRBJ2-1,TRBV27
CASSLGGTARGQPQHF,TGTGCCAGCAGCTTAGGTGGGACAGCGAGGGGTCAGCCCCAGCATTTT,-,TRBD1,TRBJ1-5,TRBV7-2
CASSLISSYEQYF,TGTGCCAGCAGCTTAATCTCCTCCTACGAGCAGTACTTC,-,-,TRBJ2-7,TRBV7-8
CASSRDRFNTIYF,TGTGCCAGCAGCCGCGACAGGTTTAACACCATATATTTT,-,-,TRBJ1-3,TRBV6-5
CASSLLASYNEQFF,TGCGCCAGCAGCCTACTAGCGTCCTACAATGAGCAGTTCTTC,few,TRBD2,TRBJ2-1,TRBV5-1
CASRGQGIPRIYGYTF,TGTGCCAGCAGAGGACAGGGGATCCCTAGGATCTATGGCTACACCTTC,-,TRBD1,TRBJ1-2,TRBV2
CASSLTGTQYF,TGTGCCAGCAGTTTGACGGGAACGCAGTATTTT,-,-,TRBJ2-3,TRBV2
CASSQRTSGTSTDTQYF,TGCGCCAGCAGCCAAAGGACTAGCGGGACTAGCACAGATACGCAGTATTTT,-,TRBD2,TRBJ2-3,TRBV4-1
CASSSASGGIYEQYF,TGTGCCAGCAGTTCCGCTAGCGGGGGGATCTACGAGCAGTACTTC,medium-sized,TRBD2,TRBJ2-7,TRBV6-6
CASSTTEYEQYF,TGTGCCAGCTCAACCACAGAGTACGAGCAGTACTTC,-,-,TRBJ2-7,TRBV18
CSAGGQGASYEQYF,TGCAGCGCCGGGGGACAGGGGGCATCGTACGAGCAGTACTTC,-,TRBD1,TRBJ2-7,TRBV29-1
CASRTGTGGLLGYEQYF,TGTGCCAGCAGGACCGGGACAGGGGGACTTTTGGGCTACGAGCAGTACTTC,few,TRBD1,TRBJ2-7,TRBV2
CASSFKDKQGSNQPQHF,TGTGCCAGCAGCTTTAAGGACAAACAAGGAAGCAATCAGCCCCAGCATTTT,-,-,TRBJ1-5,TRBV11-3
CSLWTGEWATLNYEQYF,TGCAGCCTCTGGACGGGGGAGTGGGCTACCCTCAACTACGAGCAGTACTTC,-,-,TRBJ2-7,TRBV29-1